The 16 T cell receptor beta chains listed next were all sequenced from one sample in a study of blood T cell repertoires in COVID-19. Here immunoSEQ multiplex PCR was the method, and the copy in TCRdb shows in-frame clones only, minus some. In the table there are about 120,000 clones, approximately 81% of which are singletons. Sequencing input: peripheral blood. The source is an elderly woman with acute or convalescent COVID-19.

This clone was seen a few times. The chain carries TRBV6-5 and TRBJ1-2; D gene unclear. Trimming took off 0 bases at V and 3 bases at J, with 11 bases between the two ends. Germline CDR1 MNHEY, CDR2 SVGAGI. This CDR3 is 15 amino acids long. CDR3 sequence (DNA): TGTGCCAGCAGTTACTCAGAGGGCGGCTACTATGGCTACACCTTC. It codes for CASSYSEGGYYGYTF.

The rearrangement links TRBV19 to TRBJ1-1, with TRBD1 matching 7 bases. The CDR3 contains 14 residues. The germline gives CDR1 LNHDA, CDR2 SQIVND (reference sequence). V dropped 5 bases and J dropped 4; count of bases not matched to a gene: 7. DNA for the CDR3: TGTGCCAGTAGTCCACGACAGGGTAGCACTGAAGCTTTCTTT. This encodes CASSPRQGSTEAFF. Together with reference TRBV19 and TRBJ1-1, the CDR3 gives the full variable domain: DGGITQSPKYLFRKEGQNVTLSCEQNLNHDAMYWYRQDPGQGLRLIYYSQIVNDFQKGDIAEGYSVSREKKESFPLTVTSAQKNPTAFYLCASSPRQGSTEAFFGQGTRLTVV.

This chain joins TRBV6-2 or TRBV6-3 and TRBJ1-1; no clear D. CDR1 is MNHEY and CDR2 is SVGEGT in the germline V gene. The CDR3 contains 11 residues. V was clipped by 5 bases and J by 6 bases, with 7 bases between them. Here the CDR3 DNA reads TGTGCCAGCAGTGACGGGGCTGAAGCTTTCTTT. This translates into CASSDGAEAFF.

The V and J genes are TRBV6-5 and TRBJ1-1; D possibly corresponds to TRBD1 (6 bases). The CDR3 consists of 15 residues. Trimming took off 7 bases at V and 4 bases at J, with 19 bases between the two ends. Germline V lookup: CDR1 MNHEY, CDR2 SVGAGI. The CDR3 loop reads CASTNRQAIGTEAFF. For the CDR3, the DNA is TGTGCCAGCACAAATCGACAGGCTATAGGCACTGAAGCTTTCTTT.

This clone showed up just once. This chain uses TRBV13 with TRBJ1-3; D is unclear. The V gene lost 4 bases and the J gene lost 2 bases, with 9 bases spanning the gap. The V gene's germline CDR1 is PRHDT and CDR2 FYEKMQ (reference sequence). This CDR3 contains 14 residues. Here the CDR3 DNA reads TGTGCCAGCAGCTCCGGACTAACTGGAAACACCATATATTTT. It translates to CASSSGLTGNTIYF. Complete variable domain (other parts from reference TRBV13 and TRBJ1-3): AAGVIQSPRHLIKEKRETATLKCYPIPRHDTVYWYQQGPGQDPQFLISFYEKMQSDKGSIPDRFSAQQFSDYHSELNMSSLELGDSALYFCASSSGLTGNTIYFGEGSWLTVV.

V and J are TRBV14 and TRBJ1-3; possible D gene TRBD1, 6 bases. Germline V lookup: CDR1 SGHDN, CDR2 FVKESK. The CDR3 sequence is 15 residues long. Trimming removed 3 bases from V and 3 bases from J, with 12 bases in between. The CDR3: CASSQRGRGGNTIYF. The DNA for the CDR3 is TGTGCCAGCAGCCAGAGGGGGAGAGGTGGAAACACCATATATTTT.

The CDR3 nucleotides are TGTGCCAGCAGTTACTTACAGTCTGGCTATGGCTACACCTTC. This codes for CASSYLQSGYGYTF. This chain joins TRBV6-5 and TRBJ1-2; no reliable D call. Germline CDR1 and CDR2: MNHEY and SVGAGI. CDR3 length equals 14 residues. V lost 1 base to trimming and J lost 4 bases, with 10 bases between them.

This clone was seen just once. The V call is TRBV6-1, the J call TRBJ1-2; a possible D gene is TRBD1 (5 bases). V lost 2 bases and J 7 bases, leaving 17 bases between the germline ends. The CDR3 sequence is 15 residues long. Germline assignment: CDR1 MNHNS and CDR2 SASEGT. CDR3 loop: CASSEFGQQISGYTF. Here the CDR3 DNA reads TGTGCCAGCAGTGAATTTGGACAACAGATAAGTGGCTACACCTTC.

The chain recombines TRBV6-2 or TRBV6-3 with TRBJ2-3; tentatively, D is TRBD2 (6 bases). The V gene's germline CDR1 is MNHEY and CDR2 SVGEGT. This CDR3 region has 15 residues. The V gene lost 5 bases and the J gene lost 3 bases, with 15 bases spanning the gap. The CDR3 sequence: CASSADYVRTDTQYF. The CDR3 region has the DNA TGTGCCAGCAGTGCGGACTACGTGAGGACAGATACGCAGTATTTT.

The V and J genes are TRBV7-9 and TRBJ1-3; unclear D gene. The CDR3 runs to 13 residues. Germline assignment: CDR1 SEHNR and CDR2 FQNEAQ (reference sequence). Deletions cut 8 bases from V and 1 base from J, with 9 bases between. CDR3 nucleotides: TGTGCCAGCCACCGGGAGTCTGGAAACACCATATATTTT. This gives the protein CASHRESGNTIYF.

CDR3 sequence (DNA): TGTGCCAGCAACCTGCACGGGACAGGAGCCTACGAGCAGTACTTC. Protein: CASNLHGTGAYEQYF. The chain recombines TRBV9 with TRBJ2-7; 8 bases fit TRBD1. J was trimmed by 2 bases and V by 6 bases; bases with no gene match: 10. Germline CDR1 SGDLS, CDR2 YYNGEE. This CDR3 comprises 15 residues.

The chain uses TRBV6-2 or TRBV6-3 and TRBJ2-7; 10 nucleotides match TRBD1. Germline CDR1 MNHEY, CDR2 SVGEGT. The CDR3 loop spans 14 amino acids. V lost 5 bases to trimming and J lost 3 bases; unmatched junction nucleotides: 4. The CDR3 nucleotides read TGTGCCAGCAGTCATGGGACAGGGGTCTACGAGCAGTACTTC. Protein product: CASSHGTGVYEQYF.

This clone has a handful of counts. This chain connects TRBV15 to TRBJ2-7; weak D call: TRBD1 (5 bases). The V and J ends lost 1 base and 2 bases respectively, with 9 bases between them. Per the germline V gene, CDR1 is LNHNV and CDR2 is YYDKDF (reference sequence). This CDR3 is built from 14 residues. CDR3 coding DNA: TGTGCCACCAGCAGAGGGGGCAGCGCCTACGAGCAGTACTTC. This codes for CATSRGGSAYEQYF.

This clone was picked up a small number of times. The V and J genes are TRBV11-2 and TRBJ2-1; D might be TRBD2 (6 bases). CDR3 length: 11 amino acids. Trimming cost V 5 bases and J 12 bases, with 11 bases left between them. In germline, CDR1 is SGHAT, CDR2 FQNNGV. The chain's CDR3 is CASSGGYGQFF. The DNA for the CDR3 is TGTGCCAGCAGCGGGGGGTATGGGCAGTTCTTC.

The rearrangement links TRBV7-2 to TRBJ2-2; a possible D gene is TRBD1 (5 bases). The CDR3 contains 15 residues. Germline-derived CDR1 and CDR2 are SGHTA and FQGNSA. Trimming left V 1 base short and J 3 bases short, with 9 bases between. The chain's CDR3 is CASSLVQGDTGELFF. CDR3 coding DNA: TGTGCCAGCAGCTTAGTGCAGGGCGACACCGGGGAGCTGTTTTTT.

J is TRBJ2-5 and V is TRBV11-2, with TRBD2 matching over 13 bases. The CDR3 is 16 residues long. V shed 4 bases, J shed 7 bases, and the junction held 9 bases outside the gene matches. Germline loops: CDR1 SGHAT, CDR2 FQNNGV. For the CDR3, the DNA is TGTGCCAGCAGCTCCGCCGGGACTAGCGGGGAAATGACCCAGTACTTC. It yields the protein CASSSAGTSGEMTQYF.